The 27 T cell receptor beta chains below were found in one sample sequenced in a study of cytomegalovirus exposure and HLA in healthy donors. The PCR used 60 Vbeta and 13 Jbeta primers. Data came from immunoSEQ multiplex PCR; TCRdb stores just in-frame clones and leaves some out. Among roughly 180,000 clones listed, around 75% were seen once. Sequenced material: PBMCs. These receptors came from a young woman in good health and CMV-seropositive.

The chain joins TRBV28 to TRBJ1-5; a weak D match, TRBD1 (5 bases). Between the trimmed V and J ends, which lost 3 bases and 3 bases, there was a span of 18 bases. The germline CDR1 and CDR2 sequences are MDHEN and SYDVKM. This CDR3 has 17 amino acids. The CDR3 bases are TGTGCCAGCAGTTTGACCGAGGGGAGGGAGTTCAATCAGCCCCAGCATTTT. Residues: CASSLTEGREFNQPQHF.

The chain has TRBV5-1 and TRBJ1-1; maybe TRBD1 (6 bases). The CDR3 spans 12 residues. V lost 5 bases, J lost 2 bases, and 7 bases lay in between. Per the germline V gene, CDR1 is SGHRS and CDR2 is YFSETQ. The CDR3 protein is CASRGGNTEAFF. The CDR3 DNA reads TGCGCCAGCAGAGGGGGAAACACTGAAGCTTTCTTT. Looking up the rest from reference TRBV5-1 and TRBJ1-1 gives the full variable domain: KAGVTQTPRYLIKTRGQQVTLSCSPISGHRSVSWYQQTPGQGLQFLFEYFSETQRNKGNFPGRFSGRQFSNSRSEMNVSTLELGDSALYLCASRGGNTEAFFGQGTRLTVV.

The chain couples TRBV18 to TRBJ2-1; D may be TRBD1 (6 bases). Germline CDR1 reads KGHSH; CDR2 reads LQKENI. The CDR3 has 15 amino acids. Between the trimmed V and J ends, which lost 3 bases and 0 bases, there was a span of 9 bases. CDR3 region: CASSPGTTSYNEQFF. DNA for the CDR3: TGTGCCAGCTCACCTGGGACAACCTCCTACAATGAGCAGTTCTTC.

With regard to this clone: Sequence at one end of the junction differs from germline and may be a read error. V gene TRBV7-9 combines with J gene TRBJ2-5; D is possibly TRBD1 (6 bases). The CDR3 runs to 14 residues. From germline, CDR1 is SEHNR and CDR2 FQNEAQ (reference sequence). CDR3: CSSSSQTGQETQYF. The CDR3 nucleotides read TGTTCCAGCAGCTCCCAGACAGGACAAGAGACCCAGTACTTC. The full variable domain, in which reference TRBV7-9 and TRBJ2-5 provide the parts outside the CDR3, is DTGVSQNPRHKITKRGQNVTFRCDPISEHNRLYWYRQTLGQGPEFLTYFQNEAQLEKSRLLSDRFSAERPKGSFSTLEIQRTEQGDSAMYLCSSSSQTGQETQYFGPGTRLLVL.

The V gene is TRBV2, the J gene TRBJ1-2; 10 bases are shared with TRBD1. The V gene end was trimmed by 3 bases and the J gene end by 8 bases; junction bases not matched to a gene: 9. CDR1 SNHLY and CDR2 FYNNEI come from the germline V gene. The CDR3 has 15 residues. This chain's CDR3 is CASSDRGQGTRGYTF. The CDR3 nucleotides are TGTGCCAGCAGTGATCGGGGACAGGGGACACGAGGCTACACCTTC.

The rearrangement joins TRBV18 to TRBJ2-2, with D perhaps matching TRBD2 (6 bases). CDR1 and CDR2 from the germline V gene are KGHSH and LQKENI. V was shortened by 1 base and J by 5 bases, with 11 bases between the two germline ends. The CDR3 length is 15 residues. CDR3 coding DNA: TGTGCCAGCTCACCACGGGCGGGAACTACCGGGGAGCTGTTTTTT. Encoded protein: CASSPRAGTTGELFF.

As DNA, the CDR3 is TGTGCCAGCAGTGGGGGAGGGGGGTATGGCTACACCTTC. Residues: CASSGGGGYGYTF. The chain has TRBV27 and TRBJ1-2, with D possibly TRBD1 on 6 matching bases. The CDR3 contains 13 residues. Germline V CDR1 and CDR2: MNHEY, SMNVEV (reference sequence). Trimming pared 5 bases from V and 5 bases from J, leaving 12 bases between.

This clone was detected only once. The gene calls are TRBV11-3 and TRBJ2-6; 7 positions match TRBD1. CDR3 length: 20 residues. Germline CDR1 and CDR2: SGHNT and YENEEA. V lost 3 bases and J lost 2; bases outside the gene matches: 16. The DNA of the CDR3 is TGTGCCAGCAGCTTCTCCGATGCAGGGGGTCCTCAGACTGGGGCCAACGTCCTGACTTTC. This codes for CASSFSDAGGPQTGANVLTF.

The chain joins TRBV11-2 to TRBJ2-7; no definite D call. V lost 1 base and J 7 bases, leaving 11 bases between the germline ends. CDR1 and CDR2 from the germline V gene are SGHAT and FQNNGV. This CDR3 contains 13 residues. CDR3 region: CASSLVPAREQYF. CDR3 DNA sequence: TGTGCCAGCAGCTTAGTACCAGCGAGGGAGCAGTACTTC.

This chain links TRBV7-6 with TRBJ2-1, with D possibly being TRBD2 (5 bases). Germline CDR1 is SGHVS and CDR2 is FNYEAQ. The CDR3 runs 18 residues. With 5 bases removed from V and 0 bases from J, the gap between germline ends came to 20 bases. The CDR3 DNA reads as TGTGCCAGCAGCCCCCGGACTCCTCGACCTTCCTCCTACAATGAGCAGTTCTTC. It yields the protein CASSPRTPRPSSYNEQFF.

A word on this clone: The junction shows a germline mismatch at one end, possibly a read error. CDR3: CATSREGARYGYTF. In DNA, the CDR3 is TGTGCCACCAGCCGAGAGGGGGCCCGCTATGGCTACACCTTC. This chain joins TRBV15 and TRBJ1-2; 7 bases match TRBD1. The CDR3 is made up of 14 amino acids. The germline gives CDR1 LNHNV, CDR2 YYDKDF (reference sequence). The variable domain in full, with the rest retrieved from reference TRBV15 and TRBJ1-2, is DAMVIQNPRYQVTQFGKPVTLSCSQTLNHNVMYWYQQKSSQAPKLLFHYYDKDFNNEADTPDNFQSRRPNTSFCFLDIRSPGLGDTAMYLCATSREGARYGYTFGSGTRLTVV.

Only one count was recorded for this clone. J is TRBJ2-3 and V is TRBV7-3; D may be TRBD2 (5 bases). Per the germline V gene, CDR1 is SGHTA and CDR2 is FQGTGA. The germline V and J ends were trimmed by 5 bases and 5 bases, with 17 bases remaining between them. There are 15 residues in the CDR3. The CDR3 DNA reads TGTGCCAGCAGCCCAACGGGCCTACGGGAAGATACGCAGTATTTT. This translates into CASSPTGLREDTQYF.

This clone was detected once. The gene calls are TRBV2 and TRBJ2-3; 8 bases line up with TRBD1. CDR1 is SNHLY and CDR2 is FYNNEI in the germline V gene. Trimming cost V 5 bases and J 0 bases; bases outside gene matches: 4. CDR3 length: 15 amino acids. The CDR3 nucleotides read TGTGCCAGCAGTACAGGGGGTCGGAGCACAGATACGCAGTATTTT. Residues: CASSTGGRSTDTQYF.

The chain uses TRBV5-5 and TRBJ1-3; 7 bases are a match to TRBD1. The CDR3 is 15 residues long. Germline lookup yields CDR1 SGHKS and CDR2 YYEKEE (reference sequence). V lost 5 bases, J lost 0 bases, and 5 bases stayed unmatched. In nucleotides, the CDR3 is TGTGCCAGCAGTTCGGACAGGAACTCTGGAAACACCATATATTTT. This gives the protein CASSSDRNSGNTIYF.

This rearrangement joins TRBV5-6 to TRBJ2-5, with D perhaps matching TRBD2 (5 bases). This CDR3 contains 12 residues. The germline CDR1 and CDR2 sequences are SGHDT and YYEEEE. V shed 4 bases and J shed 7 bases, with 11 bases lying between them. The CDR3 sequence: CASSLQLGTQYF. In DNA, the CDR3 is TGTGCCAGCAGCCTGCAACTAGGGACCCAGTACTTC.

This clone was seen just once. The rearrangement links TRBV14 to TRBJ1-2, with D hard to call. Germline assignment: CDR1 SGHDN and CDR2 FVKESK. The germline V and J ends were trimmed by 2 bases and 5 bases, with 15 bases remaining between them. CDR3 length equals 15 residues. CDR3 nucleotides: TGTGCCAGCAGCCAAAACGTCCGGAGCTCGTATGGCTACACCTTC. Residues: CASSQNVRSSYGYTF.

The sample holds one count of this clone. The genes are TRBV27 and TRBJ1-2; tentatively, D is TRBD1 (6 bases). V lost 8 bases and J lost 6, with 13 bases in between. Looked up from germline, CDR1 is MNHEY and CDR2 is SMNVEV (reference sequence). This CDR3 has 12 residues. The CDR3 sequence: CASATGPDGYTF. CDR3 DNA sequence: TGTGCCAGCGCTACAGGGCCCGATGGCTACACCTTC.

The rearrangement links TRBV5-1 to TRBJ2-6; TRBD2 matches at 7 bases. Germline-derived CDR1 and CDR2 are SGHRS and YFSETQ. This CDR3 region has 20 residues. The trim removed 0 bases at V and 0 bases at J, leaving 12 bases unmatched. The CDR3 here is CASSLGWKATGGSGANVLTF. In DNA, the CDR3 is TGCGCCAGCAGCTTGGGGTGGAAAGCGACGGGGGGCTCTGGGGCCAACGTCCTGACTTTC.

The CDR3: CASSVEGQRSDTQYF. As DNA, the CDR3 is TGTGCCAGCAGCGTAGAAGGCCAGCGGTCAGATACGCAGTATTTT. The gene calls are TRBV9 and TRBJ2-3; TRBD2 might be the D (5 bases). V was clipped by 0 bases and J by 4 bases, with 12 bases between them. The CDR3 is 15 residues long. Germline assignment: CDR1 SGDLS and CDR2 YYNGEE.

The CDR3 is CASSLNGQGLQETQYF. The CDR3 region has the DNA TGTGCCAGCAGCCTAAACGGACAGGGTTTACAAGAGACCCAGTACTTC. The J gene is TRBJ2-5, the V gene TRBV7-2; 8 bases are a match to TRBD1. From germline, CDR1 is SGHTA and CDR2 FQGNSA. The CDR3 covers 16 residues. Germline trimming cut 5 bases from V and 2 bases from J; bases unmatched to any gene: 10.

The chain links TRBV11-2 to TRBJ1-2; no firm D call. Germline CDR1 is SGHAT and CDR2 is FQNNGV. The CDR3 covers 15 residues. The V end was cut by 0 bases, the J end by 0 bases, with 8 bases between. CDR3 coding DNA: TGTGCCAGCAGCTTAGAATATGGGCCTAACTATGGCTACACCTTC. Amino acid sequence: CASSLEYGPNYGYTF.

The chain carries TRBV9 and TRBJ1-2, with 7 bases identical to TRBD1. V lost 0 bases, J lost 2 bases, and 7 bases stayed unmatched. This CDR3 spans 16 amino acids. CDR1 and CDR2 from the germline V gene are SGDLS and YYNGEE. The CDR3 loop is CASSVGGDSWNYGYTF. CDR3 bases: TGTGCCAGCAGCGTAGGGGGGGACAGTTGGAACTATGGCTACACCTTC. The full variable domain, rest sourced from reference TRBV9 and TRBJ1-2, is DSGVTQTPKHLITATGQRVTLRCSPRSGDLSVYWYQQSLDQGLQFLIQYYNGEERAKGNILERFSAQQFPDLHSELNLSSLELGDSALYFCASSVGGDSWNYGYTFGSGTRLTVV.

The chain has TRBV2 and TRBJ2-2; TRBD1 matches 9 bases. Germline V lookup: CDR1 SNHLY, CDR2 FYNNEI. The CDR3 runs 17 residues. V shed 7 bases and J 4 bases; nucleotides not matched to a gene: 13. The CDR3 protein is CASMRQGVVVGTGELFF. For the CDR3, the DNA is TGTGCCAGCATGAGACAGGGGGTAGTTGTGGGCACCGGGGAGCTGTTTTTT.

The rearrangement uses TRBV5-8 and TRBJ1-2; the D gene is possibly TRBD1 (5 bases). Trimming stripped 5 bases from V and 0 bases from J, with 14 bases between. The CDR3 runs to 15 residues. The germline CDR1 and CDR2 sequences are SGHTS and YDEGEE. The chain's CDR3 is CASRSGTFPNYGYTF. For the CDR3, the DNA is TGTGCCAGCAGGTCCGGGACTTTTCCTAACTATGGCTACACCTTC.

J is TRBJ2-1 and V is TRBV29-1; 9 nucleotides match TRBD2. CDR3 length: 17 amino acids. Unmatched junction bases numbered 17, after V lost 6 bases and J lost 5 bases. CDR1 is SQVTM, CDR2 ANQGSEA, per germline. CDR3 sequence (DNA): TGCAGCGTAGGACACCCGAAACTAGCGGGCAACGACAATGAGCAGTTCTTC. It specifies CSVGHPKLAGNDNEQFF.

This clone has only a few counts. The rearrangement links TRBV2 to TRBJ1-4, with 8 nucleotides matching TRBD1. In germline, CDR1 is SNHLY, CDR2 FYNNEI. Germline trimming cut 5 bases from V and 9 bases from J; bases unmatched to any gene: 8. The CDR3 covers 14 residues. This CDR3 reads CASSPGQGGQKLFF. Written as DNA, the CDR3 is TGTGCCAGCAGTCCCGGACAGGGTGGGCAAAAACTGTTTTTT.

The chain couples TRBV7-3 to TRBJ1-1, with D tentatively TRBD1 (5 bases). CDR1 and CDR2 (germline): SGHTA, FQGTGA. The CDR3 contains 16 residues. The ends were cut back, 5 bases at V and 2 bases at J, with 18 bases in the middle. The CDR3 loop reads CASSLRQLEPNTEAFF. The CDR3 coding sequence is TGTGCCAGCAGCCTAAGACAGCTCGAACCCAACACTGAAGCTTTCTTT.